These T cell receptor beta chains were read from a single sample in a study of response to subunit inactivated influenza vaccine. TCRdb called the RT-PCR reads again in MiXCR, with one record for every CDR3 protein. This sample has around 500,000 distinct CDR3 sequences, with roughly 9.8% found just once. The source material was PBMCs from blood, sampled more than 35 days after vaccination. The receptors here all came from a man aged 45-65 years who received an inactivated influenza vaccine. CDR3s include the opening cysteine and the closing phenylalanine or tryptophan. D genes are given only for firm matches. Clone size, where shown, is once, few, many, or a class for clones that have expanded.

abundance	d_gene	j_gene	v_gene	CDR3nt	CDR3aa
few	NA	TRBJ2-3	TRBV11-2	TGTGCCAGCAGCTTACTAGTATTGGCAGGGGGCACAGATACGCAGTATTTT	CASSLLVLAGGTDTQYF
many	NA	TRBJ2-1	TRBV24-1	TGTGCCACTCAAAACTACAATGAGCAGTTCTTC	CATQNYNEQFF
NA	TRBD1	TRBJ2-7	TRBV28	TGTGCCAGCAGCGCAGCAGGGGGTTCGTTCTACGAGCAGTACTTC	CASSAAGGSFYEQYF
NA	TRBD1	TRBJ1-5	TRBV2	TGTGCCAGCAGTTCCGGGACAGGGATACAGCCCCAGCATTTT	CASSSGTGIQPQHF
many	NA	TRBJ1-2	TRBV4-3	TGCGCCAGCAGCCAAGTACCAGGGCTCTGCACCTTC	CASSQVPGLCTF
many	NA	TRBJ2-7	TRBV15	TGTGCCACCAGCCTCTTAAAGAGCTCCTACGAGCAGTACTTC	CATSLLKSSYEQYF
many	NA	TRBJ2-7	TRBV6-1	TGTGCCAGCAGTGAACTCTACGAGCAGTACTTC	CASSELYEQYF
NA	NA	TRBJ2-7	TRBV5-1	TGCGCCAGCAGCTTAACAGGGCGGAGATACGAGCAGTACTTC	CASSLTGRRYEQYF
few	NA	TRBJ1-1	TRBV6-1	TGTGCCAGCACCACAAACGTTGGGAGCACTGAAGCTTTCTTT	CASTTNVGSTEAFF
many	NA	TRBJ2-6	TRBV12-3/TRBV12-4	TGTGCCAGCAAGCCTAGCTCTGGGGCCAACGTCCTGACTTTC	CASKPSSGANVLTF
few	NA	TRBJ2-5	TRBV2	TGTGCCAGCAGTGAAGTAAAGACCCAGTACTTC	CASSEVKTQYF
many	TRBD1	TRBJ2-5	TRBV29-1	TGCAGCGTTGAAGATCTAGCCGGGACAGTCCAAGAGACCCAGTACTTC	CSVEDLAGTVQETQYF
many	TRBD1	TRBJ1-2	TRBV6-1	TGTGCCAGCAGTGAACCCGGGACAGATATTCGTAATGGCTACACCTTC	CASSEPGTDIRNGYTF
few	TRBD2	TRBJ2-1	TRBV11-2	TGTGCCAGCAAGGAGGTAGCGGGGGTATACAATGAGCAGTTCTTC	CASKEVAGVYNEQFF
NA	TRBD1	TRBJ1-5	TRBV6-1	TGTGCCAGCAGTGCACAGGGGGATAGCAATCAGCCCCAGCATTTT	CASSAQGDSNQPQHF
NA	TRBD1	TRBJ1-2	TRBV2	TGTGCCAGCAGTGAAGCGGGGGGGACAGTCTATGGCTACACCTTC	CASSEAGGTVYGYTF
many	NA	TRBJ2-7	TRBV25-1	TGTGCCAGCAGTGCCCTGGACTCCTACGAGCAGTACTTC	CASSALDSYEQYF
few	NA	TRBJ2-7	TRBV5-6	TGTGCCAGCAGCTTGTCAGGGCCCGCCTACGAGCAGTACTTC	CASSLSGPAYEQYF
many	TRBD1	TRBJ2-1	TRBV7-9	TGTGCCAGCAGCTCCGACAGGGGACCCTACAATGAGCAGTTCTTC	CASSSDRGPYNEQFF
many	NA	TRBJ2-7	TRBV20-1	TGCAGTGCTTTAACGCCGTTCGAGCAGTACTTC	CSALTPFEQYF
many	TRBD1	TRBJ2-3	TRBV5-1	TGCGCCAGCAGCTTGGCCGCTGGGACAGGGAAGGCAGATACGCAGTATTTT	CASSLAAGTGKADTQYF
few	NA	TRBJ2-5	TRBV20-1	TGCAGTGCTAGAGATCTATGGGTCGGATTGGGCTTC	CSARDLWVGLGF